The present entry profiles one T cell receptor beta chain with its context. What it binds is unknown. The CDR3 contains 14 residues. The V end lost 1 base, the J end lost 4 bases, and 10 bases lay between the germline ends. Germline assignment: CDR1 LNHDA and CDR2 SQIVND (reference sequence). This entry belongs to a study of graft-versus-host responses after intestinal transplantation. About the research overall: Each patient got anti-thymocyte globulin induction, then tacrolimus and steroids for about 3 years.

The method was immunoSEQ multiplex PCR; TCRdb's version includes in-frame clones alone and lacks a portion of them. The sample shows about 85,000 clones, 75% to 95% of them seen only once. Overall study findings and caveats: With peak circulating GvH clone levels came an association with early post-transplant HvG declines. Graft-donor T cell macrochimerism in patients accompanied high graft-versus-host to host-versus-graft clonal ratios in allografts. GvH clones were found in recipient marrow; some appeared first in ileum or blood.

Sequencing was performed on unstimulated CD8+ T cells sorted from spleen or lymph node cells, taken before transplant. The clonotype was recovered from a human donor who was the organ donor for an intestinal transplant. The chain joins TRBV19 to TRBJ1-2, with D uncertain. CDR3 sequence: CASSIAAGGYGYTF. Written as DNA, the CDR3 is TGTGCCAGTAGTATAGCGGCGGGCGGCTATGGCTACACCTTC.